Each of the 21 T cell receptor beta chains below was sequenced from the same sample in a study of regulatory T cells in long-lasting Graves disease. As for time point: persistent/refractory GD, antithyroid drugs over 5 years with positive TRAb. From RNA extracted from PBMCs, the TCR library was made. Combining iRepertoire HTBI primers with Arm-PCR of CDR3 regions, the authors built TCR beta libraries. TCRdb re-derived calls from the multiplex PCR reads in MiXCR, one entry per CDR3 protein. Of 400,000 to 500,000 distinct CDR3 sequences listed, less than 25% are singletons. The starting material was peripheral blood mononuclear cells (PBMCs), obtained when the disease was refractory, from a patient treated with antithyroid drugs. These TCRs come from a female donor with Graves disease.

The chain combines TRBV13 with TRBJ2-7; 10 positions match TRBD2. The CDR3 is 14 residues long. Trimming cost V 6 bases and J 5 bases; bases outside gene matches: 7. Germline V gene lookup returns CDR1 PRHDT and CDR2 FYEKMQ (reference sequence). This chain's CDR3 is CASRGAGGKNEQYF. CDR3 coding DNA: TGTGCCAGCAGGGGAGCGGGAGGGAAAAACGAGCAGTACTTC.

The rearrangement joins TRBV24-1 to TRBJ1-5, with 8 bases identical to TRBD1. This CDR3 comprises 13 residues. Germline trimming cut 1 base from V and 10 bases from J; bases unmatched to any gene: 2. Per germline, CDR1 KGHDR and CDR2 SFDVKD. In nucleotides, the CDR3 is TGTGCCACCAGTGATTTTGGGACAGGACCCCAGCATTTT. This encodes CATSDFGTGPQHF.

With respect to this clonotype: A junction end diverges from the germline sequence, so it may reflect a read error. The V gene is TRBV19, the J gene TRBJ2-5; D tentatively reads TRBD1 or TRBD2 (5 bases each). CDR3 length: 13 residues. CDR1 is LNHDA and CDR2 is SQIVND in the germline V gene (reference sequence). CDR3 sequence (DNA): TGTACCAGCGGATCCAGTTGGGGGGAGACCCAGTACTTC. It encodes CTSGSSWGETQYF.

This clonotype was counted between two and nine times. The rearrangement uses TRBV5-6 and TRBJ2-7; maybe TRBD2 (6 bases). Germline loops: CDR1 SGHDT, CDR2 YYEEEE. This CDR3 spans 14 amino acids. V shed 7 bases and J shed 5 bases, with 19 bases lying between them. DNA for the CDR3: TGTGCCAGCTTTCCGGGGGTGTCGCTCCACGAGCAGTACTTC. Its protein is CASFPGVSLHEQYF.

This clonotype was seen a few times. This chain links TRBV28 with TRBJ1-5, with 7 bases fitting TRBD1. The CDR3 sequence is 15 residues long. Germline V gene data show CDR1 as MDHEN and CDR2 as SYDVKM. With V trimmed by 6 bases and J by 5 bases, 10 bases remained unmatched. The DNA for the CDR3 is TGTGCCAGCAGCCTCGCGACAGGGTGGCATCAGCCCCAGCATTTT. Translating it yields CASSLATGWHQPQHF.

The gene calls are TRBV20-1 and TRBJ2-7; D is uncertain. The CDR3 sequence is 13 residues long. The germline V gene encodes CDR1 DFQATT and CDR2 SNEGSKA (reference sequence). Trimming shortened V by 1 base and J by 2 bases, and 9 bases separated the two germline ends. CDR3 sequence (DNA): TGCAGTGCTAGAGGGCCGGCGGCCTACGAGCAGTACTTC. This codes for CSARGPAAYEQYF.

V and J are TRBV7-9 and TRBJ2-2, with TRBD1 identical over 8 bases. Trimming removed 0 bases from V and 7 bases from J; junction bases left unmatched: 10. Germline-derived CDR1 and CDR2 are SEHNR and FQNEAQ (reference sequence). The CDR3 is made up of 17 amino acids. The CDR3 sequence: CASSLAKLGQGYGELFF. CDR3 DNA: TGTGCCAGCAGCTTAGCGAAGCTTGGACAGGGATACGGGGAGCTGTTTTTT. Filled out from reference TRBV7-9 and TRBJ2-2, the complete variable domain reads DTGVSQNPRHKITKRGQNVTFRCDPISEHNRLYWYRQTLGQGPEFLTYFQNEAQLEKSRLLSDRFSAERPKGSFSTLEIQRTEQGDSAMYLCASSLAKLGQGYGELFFGEGSRLTVL.

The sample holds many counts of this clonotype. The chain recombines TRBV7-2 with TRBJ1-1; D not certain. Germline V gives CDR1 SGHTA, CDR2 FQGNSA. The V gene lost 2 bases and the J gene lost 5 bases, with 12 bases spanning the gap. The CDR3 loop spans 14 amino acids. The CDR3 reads CASSLSLLSTEAFF. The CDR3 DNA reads TGTGCCAGCAGCTTAAGTCTCCTGAGTACTGAAGCTTTCTTT.

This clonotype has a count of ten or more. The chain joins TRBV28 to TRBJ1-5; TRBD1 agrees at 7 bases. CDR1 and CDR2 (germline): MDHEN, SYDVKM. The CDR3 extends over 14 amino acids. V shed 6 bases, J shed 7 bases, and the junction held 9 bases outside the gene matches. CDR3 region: CASRIGGLGQPQHF. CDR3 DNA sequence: TGTGCCAGCAGAATAGGGGGCTTAGGGCAGCCCCAGCATTTT.

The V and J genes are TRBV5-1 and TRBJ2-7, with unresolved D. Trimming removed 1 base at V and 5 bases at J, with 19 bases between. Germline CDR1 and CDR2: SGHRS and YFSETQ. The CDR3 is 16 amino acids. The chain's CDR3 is CASSLSVLLGSNEQYF. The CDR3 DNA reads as TGCGCCAGCAGCTTGTCGGTTTTGCTTGGATCCAACGAGCAGTACTTC.

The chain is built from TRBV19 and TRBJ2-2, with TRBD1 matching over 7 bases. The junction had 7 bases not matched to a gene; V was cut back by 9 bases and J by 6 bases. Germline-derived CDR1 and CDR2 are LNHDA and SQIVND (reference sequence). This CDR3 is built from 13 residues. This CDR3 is CASRQGGPGELFF. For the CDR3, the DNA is TGTGCCAGCCGACAGGGCGGGCCCGGGGAGCTGTTTTTT.

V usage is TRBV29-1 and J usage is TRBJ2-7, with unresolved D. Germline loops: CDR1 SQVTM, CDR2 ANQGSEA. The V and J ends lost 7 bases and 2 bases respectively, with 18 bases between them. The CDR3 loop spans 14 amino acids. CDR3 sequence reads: CSALTPERTYEQYF. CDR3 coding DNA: TGCAGCGCTCTCACACCGGAGAGGACCTACGAGCAGTACTTC.

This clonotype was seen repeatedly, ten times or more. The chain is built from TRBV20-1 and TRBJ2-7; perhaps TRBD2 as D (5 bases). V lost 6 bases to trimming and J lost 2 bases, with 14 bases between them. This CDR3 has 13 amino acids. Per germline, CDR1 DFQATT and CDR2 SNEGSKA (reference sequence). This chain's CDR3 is CSATNGVTYEQYF. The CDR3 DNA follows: TGCAGTGCCACAAACGGGGTAACCTACGAGCAGTACTTC.

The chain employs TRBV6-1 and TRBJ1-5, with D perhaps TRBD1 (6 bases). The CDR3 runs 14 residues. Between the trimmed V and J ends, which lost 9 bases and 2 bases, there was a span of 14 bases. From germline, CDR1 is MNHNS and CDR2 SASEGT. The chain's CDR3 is CASYQGFGNQPQHF. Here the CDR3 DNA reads TGTGCCAGTTATCAGGGGTTTGGCAATCAGCCCCAGCATTTT.

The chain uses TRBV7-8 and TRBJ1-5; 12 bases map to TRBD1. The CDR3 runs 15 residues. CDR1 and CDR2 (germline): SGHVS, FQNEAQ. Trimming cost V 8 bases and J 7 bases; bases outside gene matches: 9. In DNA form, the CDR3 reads TGTGCCAGCGGCGCGGGACAGGGGGCTTGGCAGCCCCAGCATTTT. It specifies CASGAGQGAWQPQHF.

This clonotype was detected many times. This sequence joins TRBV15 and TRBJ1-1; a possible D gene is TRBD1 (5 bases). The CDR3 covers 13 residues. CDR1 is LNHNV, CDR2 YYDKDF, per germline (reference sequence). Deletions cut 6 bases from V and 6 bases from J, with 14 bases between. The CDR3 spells CATRDTGWAEAFF. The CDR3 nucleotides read TGTGCCACCAGGGACACCGGCTGGGCTGAAGCTTTCTTT.

CDR3 DNA sequence: TGCGCCAGCAGCTCAGAAACCGGGACCCCCTATGGCTACACCTTC. Translated: CASSSETGTPYGYTF. The rearrangement joins TRBV5-1 to TRBJ1-2; a weak D match, TRBD1 (5 bases). Trimming removed 3 bases at V and 4 bases at J, with 16 bases between. This CDR3 contains 15 residues. Germline lookup yields CDR1 SGHRS and CDR2 YFSETQ. The whole variable domain, filled in from reference TRBV5-1 and TRBJ1-2, reads KAGVTQTPRYLIKTRGQQVTLSCSPISGHRSVSWYQQTPGQGLQFLFEYFSETQRNKGNFPGRFSGRQFSNSRSEMNVSTLELGDSALYLCASSSETGTPYGYTFGSGTRLTVV.

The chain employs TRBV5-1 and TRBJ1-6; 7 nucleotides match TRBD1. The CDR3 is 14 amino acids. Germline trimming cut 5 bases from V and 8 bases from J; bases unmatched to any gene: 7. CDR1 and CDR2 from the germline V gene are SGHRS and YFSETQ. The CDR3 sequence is CASSEGAPDSPLHF. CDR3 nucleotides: TGCGCCAGCAGTGAGGGGGCGCCTGATTCACCCCTCCACTTT.

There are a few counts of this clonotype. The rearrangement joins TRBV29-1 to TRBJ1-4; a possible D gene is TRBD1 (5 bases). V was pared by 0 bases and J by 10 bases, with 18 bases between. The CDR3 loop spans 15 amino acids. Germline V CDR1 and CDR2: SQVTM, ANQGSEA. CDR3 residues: CSVEDPGQGRGKLFF. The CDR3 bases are TGCAGCGTTGAAGATCCTGGGCAGGGACGGGGAAAACTGTTTTTT.

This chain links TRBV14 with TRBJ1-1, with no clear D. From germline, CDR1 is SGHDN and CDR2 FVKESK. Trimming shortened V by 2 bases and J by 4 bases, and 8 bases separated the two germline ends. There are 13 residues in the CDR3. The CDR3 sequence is CASSQTRGTEAFF. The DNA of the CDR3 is TGTGCCAGCAGCCAAACAAGAGGCACTGAAGCTTTCTTT.

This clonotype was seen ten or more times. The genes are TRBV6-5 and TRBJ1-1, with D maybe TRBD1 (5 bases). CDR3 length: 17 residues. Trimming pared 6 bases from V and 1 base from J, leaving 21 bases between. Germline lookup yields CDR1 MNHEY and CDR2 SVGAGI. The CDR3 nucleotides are TGTGCCAGCAGCTCCTCGGGACGCGGAAGCGGGAACACTGAAGCTTTCTTT. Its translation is CASSSSGRGSGNTEAFF.